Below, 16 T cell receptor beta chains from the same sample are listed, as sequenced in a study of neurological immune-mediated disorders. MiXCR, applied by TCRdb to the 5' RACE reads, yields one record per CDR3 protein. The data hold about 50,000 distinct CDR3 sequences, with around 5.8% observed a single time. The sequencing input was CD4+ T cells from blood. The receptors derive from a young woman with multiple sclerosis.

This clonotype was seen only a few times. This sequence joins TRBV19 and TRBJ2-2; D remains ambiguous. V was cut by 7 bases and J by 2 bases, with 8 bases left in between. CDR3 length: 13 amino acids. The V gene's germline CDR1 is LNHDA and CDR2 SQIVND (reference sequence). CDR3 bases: TGTGCCAGTAACATAGTAAACACCGGGGAGCTGTTTTTT. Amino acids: CASNIVNTGELFF.

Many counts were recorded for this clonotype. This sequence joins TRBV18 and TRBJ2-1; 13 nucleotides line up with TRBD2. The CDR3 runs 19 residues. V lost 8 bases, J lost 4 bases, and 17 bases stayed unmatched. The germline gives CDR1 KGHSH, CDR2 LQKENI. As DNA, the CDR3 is TGTGCCAGCCACCAAGCCCAGGGGACTAGCGGGACCCAGTACAATGAGCAGTTCTTC. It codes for CASHQAQGTSGTQYNEQFF.

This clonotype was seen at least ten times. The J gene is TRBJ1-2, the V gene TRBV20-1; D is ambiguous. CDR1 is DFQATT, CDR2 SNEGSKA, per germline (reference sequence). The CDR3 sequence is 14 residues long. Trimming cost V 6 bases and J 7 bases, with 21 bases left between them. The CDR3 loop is CSALNPGGAPGYTF. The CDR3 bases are TGCAGTGCATTAAATCCGGGAGGCGCTCCTGGCTACACCTTC.

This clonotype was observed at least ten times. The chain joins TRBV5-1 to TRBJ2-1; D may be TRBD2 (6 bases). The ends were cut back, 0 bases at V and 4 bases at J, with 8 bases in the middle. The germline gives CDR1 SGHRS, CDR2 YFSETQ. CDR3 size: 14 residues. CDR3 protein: CASSLGGVYNEQFF. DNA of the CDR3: TGCGCCAGCAGCTTGGGGGGGGTATACAATGAGCAGTTCTTC. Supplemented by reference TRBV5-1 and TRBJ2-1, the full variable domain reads KAGVTQTPRYLIKTRGQQVTLSCSPISGHRSVSWYQQTPGQGLQFLFEYFSETQRNKGNFPGRFSGRQFSNSRSEMNVSTLELGDSALYLCASSLGGVYNEQFFGPGTRLTVL.

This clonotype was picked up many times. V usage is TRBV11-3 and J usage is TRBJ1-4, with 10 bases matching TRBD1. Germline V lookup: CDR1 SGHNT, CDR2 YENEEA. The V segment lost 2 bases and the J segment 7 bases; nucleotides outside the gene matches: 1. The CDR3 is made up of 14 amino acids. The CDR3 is CASSLRTGGEKLFF. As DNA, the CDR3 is TGTGCCAGCAGCTTAAGGACAGGGGGTGAAAAACTGTTTTTT.

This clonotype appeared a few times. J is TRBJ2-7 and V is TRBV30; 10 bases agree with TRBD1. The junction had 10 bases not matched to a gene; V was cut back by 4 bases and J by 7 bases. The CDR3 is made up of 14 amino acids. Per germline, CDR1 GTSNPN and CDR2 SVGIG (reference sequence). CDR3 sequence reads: CAWIRDRGRGEQYF. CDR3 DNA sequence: TGTGCCTGGATCCGGGACAGGGGAAGAGGGGAGCAGTACTTC.

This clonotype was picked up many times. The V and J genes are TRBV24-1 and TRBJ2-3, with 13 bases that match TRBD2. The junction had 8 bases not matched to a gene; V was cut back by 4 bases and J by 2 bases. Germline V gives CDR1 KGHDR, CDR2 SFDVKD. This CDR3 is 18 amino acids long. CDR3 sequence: CATSEPRLAGGYTDTQYF. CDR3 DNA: TGTGCCACCAGTGAGCCCCGACTAGCGGGGGGATACACAGATACGCAGTATTTT.

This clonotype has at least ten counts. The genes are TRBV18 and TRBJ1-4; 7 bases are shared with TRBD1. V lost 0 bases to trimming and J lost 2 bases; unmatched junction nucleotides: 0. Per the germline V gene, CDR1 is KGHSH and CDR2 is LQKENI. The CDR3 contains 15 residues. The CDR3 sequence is CASSPPGQTNEKLFF. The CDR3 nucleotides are TGTGCCAGCTCACCACCGGGACAGACTAATGAAAAACTGTTTTTT.

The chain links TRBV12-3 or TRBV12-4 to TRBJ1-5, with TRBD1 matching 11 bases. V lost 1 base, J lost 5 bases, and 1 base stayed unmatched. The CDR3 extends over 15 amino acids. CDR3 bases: TGTGCCAGCAGTTTAGGGACAGGGGGCGATCAGCCCCAGCATTTT. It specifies CASSLGTGGDQPQHF.

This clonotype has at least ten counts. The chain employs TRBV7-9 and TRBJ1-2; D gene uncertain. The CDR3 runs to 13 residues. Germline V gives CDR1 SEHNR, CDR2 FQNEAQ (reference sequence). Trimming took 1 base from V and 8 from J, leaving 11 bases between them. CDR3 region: CASSLDSRKGYTF. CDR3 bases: TGTGCCAGCAGCTTAGATAGCAGGAAAGGCTACACCTTC.

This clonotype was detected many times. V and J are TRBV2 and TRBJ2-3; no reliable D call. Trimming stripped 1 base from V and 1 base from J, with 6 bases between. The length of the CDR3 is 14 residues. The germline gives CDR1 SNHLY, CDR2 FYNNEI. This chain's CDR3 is CASSEGAGTDTQYF. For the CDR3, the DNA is TGTGCCAGCAGTGAAGGGGCGGGCACAGATACGCAGTATTTT. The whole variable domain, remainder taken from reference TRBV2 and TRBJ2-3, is EPEVTQTPSHQVTQMGQEVILRCVPISNHLYFYWYRQILGQKVEFLVSFYNNEISEKSEIFDDQFSVERPDGSNFTLKIRSTKLEDSAMYFCASSEGAGTDTQYFGPGTRLTVL.

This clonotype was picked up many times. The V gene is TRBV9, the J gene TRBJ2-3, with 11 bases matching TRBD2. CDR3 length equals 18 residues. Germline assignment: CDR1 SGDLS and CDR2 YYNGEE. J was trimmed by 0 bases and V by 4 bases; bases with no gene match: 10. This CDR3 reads CASSLRLAGPLSTDTQYF. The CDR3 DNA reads TGTGCCAGCAGCTTACGACTAGCGGGACCGCTTAGCACAGATACGCAGTATTTT.

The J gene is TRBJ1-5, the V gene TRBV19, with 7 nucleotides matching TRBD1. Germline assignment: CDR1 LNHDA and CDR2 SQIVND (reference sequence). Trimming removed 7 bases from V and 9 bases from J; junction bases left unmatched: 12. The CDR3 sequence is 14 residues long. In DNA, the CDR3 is TGTGCCAGTAAGGACAGGCCAAGCGGCCCGCCCCAGCATTTT. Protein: CASKDRPSGPPQHF.

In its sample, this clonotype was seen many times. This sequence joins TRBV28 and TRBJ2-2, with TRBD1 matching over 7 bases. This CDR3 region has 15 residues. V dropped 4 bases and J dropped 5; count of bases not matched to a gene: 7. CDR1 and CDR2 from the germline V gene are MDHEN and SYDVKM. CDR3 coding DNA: TGTGCCAGCAGTTCAACAGGGGTCGGTACCGGGGAGCTGTTTTTT. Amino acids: CASSSTGVGTGELFF.

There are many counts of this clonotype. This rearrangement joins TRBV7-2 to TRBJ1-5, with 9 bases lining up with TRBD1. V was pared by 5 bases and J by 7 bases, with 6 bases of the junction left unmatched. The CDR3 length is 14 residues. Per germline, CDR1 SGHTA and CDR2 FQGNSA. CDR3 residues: CASSRRQGEQPQHF. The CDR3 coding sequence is TGTGCCAGCAGCCGGAGACAGGGGGAACAGCCCCAGCATTTT. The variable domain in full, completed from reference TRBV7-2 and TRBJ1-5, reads GAGVSQSPSNKVTEKGKDVELRCDPISGHTALYWYRQSLGQGLEFLIYFQGNSAPDKSGLPSDRFSAERTGGSVSTLTIQRTQQEDSAVYLCASSRRQGEQPQHFGDGTRLSIL.

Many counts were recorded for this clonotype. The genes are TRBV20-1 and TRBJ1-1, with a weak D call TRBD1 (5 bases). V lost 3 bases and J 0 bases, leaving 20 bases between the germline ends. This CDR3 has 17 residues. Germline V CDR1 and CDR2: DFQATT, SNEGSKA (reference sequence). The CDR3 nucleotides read TGCAGTGCTAGGGGATGGGGCCCTCCAAGGATGAACACTGAAGCTTTCTTT. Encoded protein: CSARGWGPPRMNTEAFF.